The rows below give T cell receptor beta chains drawn from one sample of a study. From the multiplex PCR reads, TCRdb called clonotypes with MiXCR, one entry per CDR3 protein. Of around 300 distinct CDR3 sequences in the sample, 16% are singletons; the top ten hold roughly 29%. Sequences were obtained from tumor-infiltrating Tregs sorted from the breast tumor. The receptors originated from a female donor with breast cancer. Each CDR3 is given with its conserved first and last residue. A D gene is named only where the DNA matches it firmly. Clone size is given for some rows only: seen once, a few or many times, or a class if the clone is expanded.

DNA	CDR3	size	J	D	V
TGTGCCAGCAGTCAAGCTAACTATGGCTACACCTTC	CASSQANYGYTF	large	TRBJ1-2	-	TRBV12-3/TRBV12-4
TGTGCCAGCAGTTCCCGTAGGCGATCAAACTATGGCTACACCTTC	CASSSRRRSNYGYTF	large	TRBJ1-2	-	TRBV12-3/TRBV12-4
TGTGCCAGCAGTACCGGGACCCAGGCGGTATATGGCTACACCTTC	CASSTGTQAVYGYTF	large	TRBJ1-2	-	TRBV12-3/TRBV12-4
TGTGCCAGCAGTCAAACAGCGTATGGCTACACCTTC	CASSQTAYGYTF	hyperexpanded	TRBJ1-2	-	TRBV12-3/TRBV12-4
TGTGCCAGCTCAAGGGGCCACTATGGCTACACCTTC	CASSRGHYGYTF	many	TRBJ1-2	-	TRBV12-3/TRBV12-4
TGTGCCAGCAGTTTGAGGCCCGGTAGCTACACCTTC	CASSLRPGSYTF	-	TRBJ1-2	-	TRBV12-3/TRBV12-4
TGTGCCAGCAGTCGAGACGCAGGGAAGTATGGCTACACCTTC	CASSRDAGKYGYTF	large	TRBJ1-2	-	TRBV12-3/TRBV12-4
TGTGCCAGCAGACACGGACAGGGAGGCTATGGCTACACCTTC	CASRHGQGGYGYTF	large	TRBJ1-2	TRBD1	TRBV12-3/TRBV12-4
TGTGCCAGCAGTTTCAGAGGGCACTATGGCTACACCTTC	CASSFRGHYGYTF	large	TRBJ1-2	-	TRBV12-3/TRBV12-4
TGTGCCAGCAGTCAGAGGGACTATGGCTACACCTTC	CASSQRDYGYTF	many	TRBJ1-2	-	TRBV12-3/TRBV12-4
TGTGCCAGCGGCCCCAGGCCTAACTATGGCTACACCTTC	CASGPRPNYGYTF	hyperexpanded	TRBJ1-2	-	TRBV12-3/TRBV12-4
TGTGCCAGCAGCCCCACCAACGCGATCTATGGCTACACCTTC	CASSPTNAIYGYTF	hyperexpanded	TRBJ1-2	-	TRBV12-3/TRBV12-4
TGTGCCAGCAGCCGGGACAGGGGAGGCTATGGCTACACCTTC	CASSRDRGGYGYTF	-	TRBJ1-2	TRBD1	TRBV12-3/TRBV12-4
TGTGCCAGCAGTTTAAGGCCCAACTATGGCTACACCTTC	CASSLRPNYGYTF	large	TRBJ1-2	-	TRBV12-3/TRBV12-4
TGTGCCAGCAGTCTTGGACAGGCAAACTATGGCTACACCTTC	CASSLGQANYGYTF	large	TRBJ1-2	TRBD1	TRBV12-3/TRBV12-4
TGTGCCAGCAGGCGGACGGAGGGCTATGGCTACACCTTC	CASRRTEGYGYTF	-	TRBJ1-2	-	TRBV12-3/TRBV12-4
TGTGCCAGCAGATCCGGGCCCTCCTATGGCTACACCTTC	CASRSGPSYGYTF	large	TRBJ1-2	-	TRBV12-3/TRBV12-4
TGTGCCAGCAGTTTTATCACAGGAACCGTCTATGGCTACACCTTC	CASSFITGTVYGYTF	large	TRBJ1-2	-	TRBV12-3/TRBV12-4
TGTGCCAGCAGTTTAAGTTGGGATGCGGTTGGCTACACCTTC	CASSLSWDAVGYTF	large	TRBJ1-2	-	TRBV12-3/TRBV12-4
TGTGCCAGCATCAGGGACAGGGGAGGCTATGGCTACACCTTC	CASIRDRGGYGYTF	-	TRBJ1-2	TRBD1	TRBV12-3/TRBV12-4